This TCR beta chain was found in a study of graft-versus-host responses after intestinal transplantation. Turning to the study itself: Induction using anti-thymocyte globulin, followed by tacrolimus and steroids for two to four years, was given to all recipients.

Notes on this clone: The antigen is not known.

The CDR3 runs 13 residues. Deletions cut 9 bases from V and 1 base from J, with 13 bases between. Per the germline V gene, CDR1 is LNHDA and CDR2 is SQIVND (reference sequence). Produced via immunoSEQ multiplex PCR; TCRdb's table is partial and in-frame only. The table has more than 90,000 clones, 85% to 95% seen once. Notes on the study in general: Early post-transplant falls in HvG clones accompanied the peak levels of circulating GvH clones. GvH clones were identified in recipient marrow, with some first appearing in ileum or blood.

The chain has TRBV19 and TRBJ2-7, with D unresolved. Sequences were derived from unstimulated CD8+ T cells sorted from spleen or lymph node cells, sampled before intestinal transplant. The source of this sequence is a human donor who received an intestinal transplant. This CDR3 is CASSEAQSYEQYF. The CDR3 region has the DNA TGTGCCAGCAGTGAGGCGCAGTCCTACGAGCAGTACTTC.